The 14 T cell receptor beta chains listed next were all sequenced from one sample in a study of blood T cells in healthy people across ages. Then a second PCR, running about 6 to 11 cycles, was carried out with a sample-barcoded 5' primer and a J-beta primer mix. TCRdb re-analysed the 5' RACE reads in MiXCR, keeping a single row per CDR3 protein. The sample contains fewer than 1.5 million distinct CDR3 sequences, roughly 40% of which appear only once. Sequencing was done on a sample of blood. The receptors were gathered from a woman aged 18-29 years in good health.

This clonotype appeared a few times. The chain joins TRBV3-1 to TRBJ2-7; no clear D. Germline lookup yields CDR1 LGHDT and CDR2 YNNKEL (reference sequence). With 4 bases removed from V and 7 bases from J, the gap between germline ends came to 14 bases. This CDR3 has 13 amino acids. The chain's CDR3 is CASSPRGFAEQYF. Written as DNA, the CDR3 is TGTGCCAGCAGCCCCCGCGGATTCGCTGAGCAGTACTTC.

The table lists this clonotype with a few counts. The chain employs TRBV5-1 and TRBJ1-2; no clear D. Germline V gene sequence: CDR1 SGHRS, CDR2 YFSETQ. V gave up 0 bases and J gave up 8 bases, with 11 bases separating them. The CDR3 totals 13 residues. The CDR3, as DNA: TGCGCCAGCAGCTTGGAGGGCCCCAGGGGCTACACCTTC. Its protein product is CASSLEGPRGYTF.

There are a few counts of this clonotype. The CDR3 nucleotides read TGTGCCAGCAGCCAAGACGAAAGGGACGTCTACGAGCAGTACTTC. Translating it yields CASSQDERDVYEQYF. V and J are TRBV4-2 and TRBJ2-7, with D perhaps assigned TRBD1 or TRBD2 (5 bases each). CDR3 length equals 15 residues. Germline V gene sequence: CDR1 LGHNA, CDR2 YNFKEQ. V lost 0 bases and J lost 3, with 12 bases in between.

V gene TRBV12-3 or TRBV12-4 combines with J gene TRBJ1-6, with TRBD1 matching 7 bases. The CDR3 length is 14 residues. Trimming removed 6 bases from V and 7 bases from J; junction bases left unmatched: 6. The CDR3 is CASSPGQKNSPLHF. The CDR3 DNA follows: TGTGCCAGCAGCCCGGGACAGAAAAATTCACCCCTCCACTTT.

Only a few counts were recorded for this clonotype. The rearrangement links TRBV30 to TRBJ2-5, with unresolved D. The germline V gene encodes CDR1 GTSNPN and CDR2 SVGIG (reference sequence). V lost 1 base, J lost 5 bases, and 2 bases lay in between. The CDR3 extends over 10 amino acids. The CDR3 here is CAWSEETQYF. The CDR3 DNA reads TGTGCCTGGAGTGAGGAGACCCAGTACTTC.

The chain links TRBV5-1 to TRBJ2-3; D gene ambiguous. In germline, CDR1 is SGHRS, CDR2 YFSETQ. V dropped 5 bases and J dropped 6 bases, with 19 bases sitting between them. This CDR3 has 15 residues. CDR3 sequence reads: CASSSRRGNTDTQYF. The DNA for the CDR3 is TGCGCCAGCAGTTCGAGACGCGGAAATACGGATACGCAGTATTTT.

This clonotype was observed a handful of times. J is TRBJ1-2 and V is TRBV24-1; D remains unclear. CDR1 KGHDR and CDR2 SFDVKD come from the germline V gene. The CDR3 spans 12 residues. Trimming took off 3 bases at V and 4 bases at J, with 5 bases between the two ends. In DNA form, the CDR3 reads TGTGCCACCAGTGATCCTCTCTATGGCTACACCTTC. This encodes CATSDPLYGYTF.

The rearrangement links TRBV4-1 to TRBJ2-7; D is tentatively TRBD1 or TRBD2 (5 bases each). Trimming removed 1 base from V and 7 bases from J, with 17 bases in between. Germline V lookup: CDR1 MGHRA, CDR2 YSYEKL. The CDR3 totals 15 residues. In DNA form, the CDR3 reads TGCGCCAGCAGCCAAGGAATGGTTGGGGGTAATGAGCAGTACTTC. Its protein product is CASSQGMVGGNEQYF.

This clonotype was recorded a few times. The chain employs TRBV27 and TRBJ2-3; 8 bases fit TRBD2. Unmatched junction bases numbered 3, after V lost 6 bases and J lost 1 base. Germline CDR1 MNHEY, CDR2 SMNVEV (reference sequence). There are 14 residues in the CDR3. CDR3 loop: CASRVSGGTDTQYF. In nucleotides, the CDR3 is TGTGCCAGCAGGGTTAGCGGGGGCACAGATACGCAGTATTTT.

CDR3 DNA: TGTGCCAGCAGTGATAGGGGCGGCTACACCTTC. Its translation: CASSDRGGYTF. The V call is TRBV7-8, the J call TRBJ1-2; TRBD1 might be the D (5 bases). Deletions cut 6 bases from V and 8 bases from J, with 10 bases between. CDR3 length: 11 amino acids. CDR1 is SGHVS and CDR2 is FQNEAQ in the germline V gene.

In its sample, this clonotype was seen a few times. V gene TRBV7-2 combines with J gene TRBJ2-5; 12 nucleotides line up with TRBD2. The CDR3 runs 19 residues. The germline CDR1 and CDR2 sequences are SGHTA and FQGNSA. Trimming removed 3 bases from V and 3 bases from J; junction bases left unmatched: 14. CDR3 protein: CASSFLRTSGVGGEETQYF. The CDR3 region has the DNA TGTGCCAGCAGCTTCTTAAGGACTAGCGGGGTCGGGGGAGAAGAGACCCAGTACTTC.

The chain's CDR3 is CASSVEVIGGYGYTF. In DNA form, the CDR3 reads TGTGCCAGCAGCGTAGAGGTCATAGGGGGGTATGGCTACACCTTC. This chain connects TRBV9 to TRBJ1-2; a possible D gene is TRBD1 (6 bases). Between the trimmed V and J ends, which lost 0 bases and 5 bases, there was a span of 14 bases. CDR3 length: 15 amino acids. CDR1 is SGDLS, CDR2 YYNGEE, per germline.

This clonotype turned up a few times. The chain uses TRBV25-1 and TRBJ2-7; D unclear. Looked up from germline, CDR1 is MGHDK and CDR2 is SYGVNS. This CDR3 region has 12 residues. Trimming shortened V by 5 bases and J by 5 bases, and 10 bases separated the two germline ends. The CDR3 DNA reads as TGTGCCAGCAGTCGGCGGAACGACGAGCAGTACTTC. Its protein is CASSRRNDEQYF.

This clonotype has a handful of counts. This chain uses TRBV20-1 with TRBJ2-5, with 10 bases that match TRBD2. CDR1 is DFQATT and CDR2 is SNEGSKA in the germline V gene (reference sequence). The CDR3 covers 14 residues. V gave up 7 bases and J gave up 11 bases; unmatched junction bases: 16. The CDR3 sequence is CSVRSAGGPWEQYF. CDR3 DNA sequence: TGCAGTGTCAGATCAGCGGGAGGGCCGTGGGAGCAGTACTTC.